Listed here are 3 T cell receptor beta chains from one sample, sequenced in a study of Graves' ophthalmopathy and Graves' hyperthyroidism. Beta-chain TCR CDR3 regions were amplified from RNA transcripts. The workflow started with a first-round RT-PCR run with HTBI primers and then moved on to a second-round multiplex PCR. TCRdb recomputed calls from the multiplex PCR reads with MiXCR, one row per CDR3 protein. The sample consists of about 400,000 distinct CDR3 sequences, less than 20% of them appearing once. Sequencing input: peripheral blood. Source of these receptors: a woman younger than 35 with stable Graves' hyperthyroidism.

This clonotype appeared many times. The J gene is TRBJ2-7, the V gene TRBV6-5, with D possibly matching TRBD1 (6 bases). The CDR3 runs 15 residues. Germline CDR1 MNHEY, CDR2 SVGAGI. V lost 2 bases, J lost 0 bases, and 11 bases lay in between. This CDR3 reads CASSYQGPSSYEQYF. The CDR3 nucleotides are TGTGCCAGCAGTTACCAGGGGCCCAGCTCCTACGAGCAGTACTTC.

This clonotype was recorded many times. The chain carries TRBV12-3 or TRBV12-4 and TRBJ2-5, with TRBD2 as a possible D gene (5 bases). The CDR3 totals 14 residues. Trimming stripped 3 bases from V and 5 bases from J, with 13 bases between. The DNA of the CDR3 is TGTGCCAGCAGTTTCTCGGGAAATCGGGAGACCCAGTACTTC. Its translation: CASSFSGNRETQYF.

The table lists this clonotype with a few counts. The chain links TRBV29-1 to TRBJ1-1; TRBD1 matches at 7 bases. V lost 7 bases and J lost 1; bases outside the gene matches: 12. This CDR3 contains 15 residues. Germline V gene sequence: CDR1 SQVTM, CDR2 ANQGSEA. The CDR3 coding sequence is TGCAGCGCCACCGACCACAGGGGCCGGAACACTGAAGCTTTCTTT. This translates into CSATDHRGRNTEAFF.